Following are 8 T cell receptor beta chains from one sample sequenced in a study of blood T cell repertoires in COVID-19. Using immunoSEQ multiplex PCR, the repertoire was profiled, and TCRdb retains in-frame clones only, with some absent. The sample has about 250,000 clones; around 83% are singletons. What was sequenced was PBMCs or T cells enriched from blood (not recorded which). These receptors were taken from a man aged 40-49 years who had been exposed to COVID-19.

CDR3 coding DNA: TGTGCCAGCAGTTACTCGGGACAGCGAGAGCAGTACTTC. It encodes CASSYSGQREQYF. The rearrangement links TRBV6-5 to TRBJ2-7; 7 nucleotides match TRBD1. The germline CDR1 and CDR2 sequences are MNHEY and SVGAGI. V lost 0 bases to trimming and J lost 7 bases; unmatched junction nucleotides: 3. The CDR3 consists of 13 residues.

The chain carries TRBV27 and TRBJ1-2; 7 bases are a match to TRBD1. V shed 6 bases, J shed 4 bases, and the junction held 5 bases outside the gene matches. Germline values: CDR1 MNHEY, CDR2 SMNVEV (reference sequence). This CDR3 has 13 residues. The CDR3: CASSETGPYGYTF. The DNA for the CDR3 is TGTGCCAGCAGCGAGACAGGGCCCTATGGCTACACCTTC.

CDR3 loop: CASRRESGLDQPQHF. For the CDR3, the DNA is TGTGCCAGCAGGCGGGAATCGGGGCTGGATCAGCCCCAGCATTTT. The V and J genes are TRBV2 and TRBJ1-5, with a possible D match to TRBD1 (5 bases). V was clipped by 6 bases and J by 5 bases, with 17 bases between them. CDR3 length: 15 amino acids. The germline V gene encodes CDR1 SNHLY and CDR2 FYNNEI.

This rearrangement joins TRBV27 to TRBJ1-5; D possibly corresponds to TRBD1 (5 bases). Trimming shortened V by 5 bases and J by 7 bases, and 12 bases separated the two germline ends. The CDR3 is 13 residues long. CDR1 and CDR2 (germline): MNHEY, SMNVEV (reference sequence). CDR3 sequence reads: CASSGQGKQPQHF. For the CDR3, the DNA is TGTGCCAGCAGTGGTCAGGGAAAGCAGCCCCAGCATTTT.

This clone was seen only once. The chain carries TRBV7-9 and TRBJ2-5, with 8 positions matching TRBD2. V lost 5 bases to trimming and J lost 5 bases; unmatched junction nucleotides: 13. Germline CDR1 SEHNR, CDR2 FQNEAQ (reference sequence). The CDR3 is 16 residues long. The chain's CDR3 is CASSPGREAGVETQYF. CDR3 bases: TGTGCCAGCAGCCCCGGGAGAGAAGCGGGAGTTGAGACCCAGTACTTC.

The chain recombines TRBV5-6 with TRBJ1-1; D is possibly TRBD1 (5 bases). The CDR3 contains 13 residues. V was clipped by 0 bases and J by 8 bases, with 11 bases between them. Per germline, CDR1 SGHDT and CDR2 YYEEEE. The DNA for the CDR3 is TGTGCCAGCAGCTTGGTAGTGACAGACGAAGCTTTCTTT. It yields the protein CASSLVVTDEAFF. The whole variable domain, remainder taken from reference TRBV5-6 and TRBJ1-1, is DAGVTQSPTHLIKTRGQQVTLRCSPKSGHDTVSWYQQALGQGPQFIFQYYEEEERQRGNFPDRFSGHQFPNYSSELNVNALLLGDSALYLCASSLVVTDEAFFGQGTRLTVV.

The chain joins TRBV4-1 to TRBJ1-5, with 8 positions matching TRBD1. CDR3 size: 17 residues. Losses at the gene ends were 3 bases for V and 1 base for J; bases not matched to a gene: 8. Germline CDR1 and CDR2: MGHRA and YSYEKL. CDR3 in DNA: TGCGCCAGCAGCCAGGTGGCCGGACAGGGAAGCAATCAGCCCCAGCATTTT. Protein sequence: CASSQVAGQGSNQPQHF.

This chain uses TRBV18 with TRBJ1-4; D may be TRBD1 (5 bases). V gave up 4 bases and J gave up 8 bases, with 23 bases separating them. Germline V lookup: CDR1 KGHSH, CDR2 LQKENI. This CDR3 contains 17 residues. As DNA, the CDR3 is TGTGCCAGCTCACGGGTACTAACGGACACCCTAGGGGAAAAACTGTTTTTT. This codes for CASSRVLTDTLGEKLFF.